This T cell receptor (beta chain) was documented in a study of OX40 agonist ivuxolimab in advanced cancers. With regard to the full study: Ivuxolimab was a fully human IgG2 agonistic monoclonal antibody targeting the costimulatory receptor OX40 (CD134). Intravenous ivuxolimab was administered to patients every 2 weeks at six dose levels: 0.01, 0.1, 0.3, 1.5, 3 and 10 mg/kg. Among the roughly 50 dose-escalation patients, about 19 had hepatocellular carcinoma, approximately 15 melanoma, 9 renal cell carcinoma and 9 head and neck cancer. A male proportion of nearly 85% and a mean age of about 60 years, ranging from 23 to 79, were recorded for the dose-escalation cohort. Patients were allowed to have had prior anti-PD-1, anti-PD-L1 or anti-CTLA-4 therapy, and 30% to 40% of the dose-escalation patients had been treated with checkpoint inhibitors. Partial responses occurred in three dose-escalation patients, of whom one had hepatocellular carcinoma and two had cutaneous melanoma. Peripheral TCRbeta sequencing aimed to test whether ivuxolimab altered TCR sequence diversity and caused clonal T-cell expansion. The paper covers the monotherapy dose-escalation part of the phase I ivuxolimab trial, which included N of about 50 patients.

Here is what the overall study found, with its caveats: On average, CD8+ T cells showed more expanded clones than CD4+ T cells after ivuxolimab. Low levels of normalized T-cell clonal expansion were also seen in some nonresponding patients. Antigen specificity was not determined for the clonally expanded peripheral T cells. Clonal expansion of both CD4+ and CD8+ blood T cells was observed from baseline to week 6 at doses 0.1 to 3.0 mg/kg. Partial responders in the 0.1-3.0 mg/kg groups had among the lowest normalized peripheral clonal expansion, especially among CD8+ T cells.

The germline V gene encodes CDR1 MNHEY and CDR2 SVGAGI. V sheds 3 bases and J sheds 7 bases, leaving 16 bases between their ends. The CDR3, cysteine through phenylalanine, is 16 amino acids long. The entry retains the CDR3 DNA only, 48 bases that are in frame from base 1. Genomic DNA was isolated from the sorted cells so that the TCRbeta CDR3 region could be sequenced. The immunoSEQ Assay was used to sequence the TCRbeta CDR3 regions. The table was pulled from immuneACCESS by TCRdb, which kept in-frame rearrangements only. Such tables lose some clones; where checked, under half of the loss comes from unresolved V genes, and the rest has no known cause. The sample yields roughly 79,000 clones; just under 95% were counted once. 8% to 13% of the sample lies in the top ten. The trial excluded patients who had a history of autoimmune disease or were on systemic immunosuppression. In every dose cohort, peripheral blood was drawn for TCR sequencing at baseline, cycle 4 day 1, and cycle 7 day 1. Samples came from an open-label, multicenter, first-in-human phase I dose-escalation trial of ivuxolimab. The trial enrolled adults with locally advanced or metastatic head and neck squamous cell, hepatocellular, melanoma or renal cell carcinoma. CD4+ and CD8+ T cells were sorted separately from peripheral blood before TCR sequencing.

About this clone itself: Its antigen specificity is not known. No per-base quality is available; no much larger clone lies one base away.

The chain uses TRBV6-5 and TRBJ1-6, and perhaps TRBD1 as D gene, on 5 matching bases. This clonotype was obtained from an adult with an advanced solid tumor such as melanoma, head and neck, liver or kidney cancer. Specimen: CD4+ or CD8+ T cells sorted from blood, collected in a trial of the OX40 agonist ivuxolimab. The CDR3 protein is CASSYNVAGTNSPLHF. In nucleotides, the sequence is TGTGCCAGCAGTTATAATGTGGCAGGGACCAATTCACCCCTCCACTTT.